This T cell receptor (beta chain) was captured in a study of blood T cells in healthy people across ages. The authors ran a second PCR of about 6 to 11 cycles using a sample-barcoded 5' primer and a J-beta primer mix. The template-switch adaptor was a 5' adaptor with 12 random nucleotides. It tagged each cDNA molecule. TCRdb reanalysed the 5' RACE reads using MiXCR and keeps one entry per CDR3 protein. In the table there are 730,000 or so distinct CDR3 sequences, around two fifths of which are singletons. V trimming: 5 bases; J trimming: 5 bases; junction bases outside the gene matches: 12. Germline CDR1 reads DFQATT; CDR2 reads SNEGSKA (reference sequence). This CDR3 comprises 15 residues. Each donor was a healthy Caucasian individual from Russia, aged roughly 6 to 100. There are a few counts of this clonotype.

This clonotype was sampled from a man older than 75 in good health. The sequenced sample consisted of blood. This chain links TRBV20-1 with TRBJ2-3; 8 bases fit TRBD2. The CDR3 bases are TGCAGTGCTCCCTTCAGCGGGAGTCGGAAAGATACGCAGTATTTT. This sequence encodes CSAPFSGSRKDTQYF.